Shown below are 28 T cell receptor beta chains from a single sample sequenced in a study of blood T cell repertoires in COVID-19. The protocol was immunoSEQ multiplex PCR, while the TCRdb copy is restricted to in-frame clones and leaves out a portion. The table has about 170,000 clones, about 88% seen once. What was sequenced was peripheral blood. The receptors here all came from an elderly woman in a cohort sampled during active or convalescent COVID-19.

The V and J genes are TRBV2 and TRBJ1-4, with 8 positions matching TRBD1. The CDR3 is 15 amino acids. The ends lost 8 bases at V and 6 bases at J; junction bases unmatched: 11. Germline-derived CDR1 and CDR2 are SNHLY and FYNNEI. This CDR3 is CASGRSRTGHEKLFF. In DNA, the CDR3 is TGTGCCAGCGGGAGGTCCAGGACAGGGCATGAAAAACTGTTTTTT.

This chain uses TRBV6-1 with TRBJ1-5; D ambiguous. Germline values: CDR1 MNHNS, CDR2 SASEGT. The CDR3 has 13 amino acids. V lost 3 bases and J 7 bases, leaving 10 bases between the germline ends. Here the CDR3 reads CASSDTSRQPQHF. The CDR3 DNA reads as TGTGCCAGCAGTGATACCTCTCGGCAGCCCCAGCATTTT.

The chain has TRBV6-5 and TRBJ1-3; D not resolved. The CDR3 totals 15 residues. Between the trimmed V and J ends, which lost 0 bases and 3 bases, there was a span of 9 bases. Germline CDR1 reads MNHEY; CDR2 reads SVGAGI. The CDR3 sequence is CASSYSQHGGNTIYF. CDR3 nucleotides: TGTGCCAGCAGTTACTCGCAACATGGTGGAAACACCATATATTTT.

Here the CDR3 reads CASSLAGNPYEQYV. The CDR3 coding sequence is TGTGCCAGCAGCTTGGCAGGTAACCCGTACGAGCAGTACGTC. The chain is built from TRBV5-6 and TRBJ2-7; D is uncertain. The CDR3 length is 14 residues. The V and J ends lost 0 bases and 4 bases respectively, with 11 bases between them. CDR1 is SGHDT, CDR2 YYEEEE, per germline.

The chain is built from TRBV7-8 and TRBJ1-3; TRBD1 matches at 7 bases. The CDR3 spans 18 residues. V lost 1 base and J lost 2; bases outside the gene matches: 11. Per the germline V gene, CDR1 is SGHVS and CDR2 is FQNEAQ. CDR3 amino acids: CASSLGSYRGRTGNTIYF. The CDR3 coding sequence is TGTGCCAGCAGCTTAGGATCTTACAGGGGCCGCACTGGAAACACCATATATTTT.

V gene TRBV5-1 combines with J gene TRBJ2-2, with 9 bases matching TRBD2. V shed 4 bases, J shed 0 bases, and the junction held 13 bases outside the gene matches. This CDR3 is 19 amino acids long. Germline values: CDR1 SGHRS, CDR2 YFSETQ. The DNA for the CDR3 is TGCGCCAGCAGCCGCCGAGGTCTAGCGGGATCAACGAACACCGGGGAGCTGTTTTTT. It is translated as CASSRRGLAGSTNTGELFF.

The V call is TRBV6-5, the J call TRBJ2-7, with TRBD1 matching 8 bases. V shed 10 bases and J 3 bases; nucleotides not matched to a gene: 2. The CDR3 loop spans 11 amino acids. The germline gives CDR1 MNHEY, CDR2 SVGAGI. This CDR3 reads CATGQGYEQYF. The CDR3 DNA follows: TGTGCCACCGGACAGGGCTACGAGCAGTACTTC.

This sequence joins TRBV5-4 and TRBJ2-2, with D possibly TRBD1 on 6 matching bases. The CDR3 consists of 15 residues. Trimming cost V 0 bases and J 6 bases, with 12 bases left between them. Germline V gives CDR1 SGHNT, CDR2 YYREEE (reference sequence). CDR3 nucleotides: TGTGCCAGCAGCTTGGATACGGGACAACCCGGGGAGCTGTTTTTT. It codes for CASSLDTGQPGELFF.

V is TRBV7-2 and J is TRBJ1-1; D gene unclear. Germline V gives CDR1 SGHTA, CDR2 FQGNSA. CDR3 length: 15 amino acids. V shed 1 base and J shed 1 base, with 10 bases lying between them. CDR3 loop: CASSLGVAGNTEAFF. DNA of the CDR3: TGTGCCAGCAGCTTAGGTGTTGCAGGGAACACTGAAGCTTTCTTT.

V usage is TRBV7-9 and J usage is TRBJ1-6, with D uncertain. Germline lookup yields CDR1 SEHNR and CDR2 FQNEAQ (reference sequence). The ends were cut back, 5 bases at V and 9 bases at J, with 8 bases in the middle. The CDR3 covers 12 residues. This CDR3 reads CASSPNSSPLHF. The CDR3 DNA reads TGTGCCAGCAGCCCAAACAGTTCACCCCTCCACTTT.

The rearrangement uses TRBV3-1 (or the pseudogene TRBV3-2) and TRBJ2-3; 8 bases align to TRBD2. Unmatched junction bases numbered 6, after V lost 4 bases and J lost 6 bases. This CDR3 region has 14 residues. Germline V gene data show CDR1 as LGHDT and CDR2 as YNNKEL (reference sequence). Here the CDR3 reads CASSRLAHRDTQYF. The DNA for the CDR3 is TGTGCCAGCAGCCGACTAGCGCACAGGGATACGCAGTATTTT.

The J gene is TRBJ2-2, the V gene TRBV18; tentatively, D is TRBD1 (5 bases). This CDR3 is 20 amino acids long. Germline lookup yields CDR1 KGHSH and CDR2 LQKENI. The V and J ends lost 3 bases and 2 bases respectively, with 25 bases between them. This CDR3 reads CASSPGTTMLRQSNTGELFF. CDR3 DNA sequence: TGTGCCAGCTCACCGGGAACCACTATGCTTCGACAGAGTAACACCGGGGAGCTGTTTTTT.

The chain uses TRBV10-1 and TRBJ2-1, with D possibly being TRBD1 (6 bases). The CDR3 consists of 15 residues. Germline V gene lookup returns CDR1 WNHNN and CDR2 SYGVQD (reference sequence). V was shortened by 6 bases and J by 0 bases, with 12 bases between the two germline ends. The CDR3 spells CASRLDSPSYNEQFF. The CDR3 nucleotides are TGCGCCAGCAGGTTGGACAGCCCCTCCTACAATGAGCAGTTCTTC.

This chain joins TRBV7-9 and TRBJ1-5; no clear D gene. Germline V gives CDR1 SEHNR, CDR2 FQNEAQ (reference sequence). There are 12 residues in the CDR3. Trimming took 0 bases from V and 11 from J, leaving 8 bases between them. The CDR3 region is CASSLADTSQHF. As DNA, the CDR3 is TGTGCCAGCAGCTTAGCCGACACCTCCCAGCATTTT. Together with reference TRBV7-9 and TRBJ1-5, the CDR3 gives the full variable domain: DTGVSQNPRHKITKRGQNVTFRCDPISEHNRLYWYRQTLGQGPEFLTYFQNEAQLEKSRLLSDRFSAERPKGSFSTLEIQRTEQGDSAMYLCASSLADTSQHFGDGTRLSIL.

The chain couples TRBV27 to TRBJ1-2; maybe TRBD1 (6 bases). CDR1 is MNHEY, CDR2 SMNVEV, per germline (reference sequence). Trimming stripped 2 bases from V and 6 bases from J, with 13 bases between. The CDR3 is 14 amino acids. The CDR3 protein is CASSLTQGQHGYTF. CDR3 in DNA: TGTGCCAGCAGTTTAACCCAGGGGCAGCATGGCTACACCTTC.

This chain joins TRBV19 and TRBJ1-1; D not resolved. The germline CDR1 and CDR2 sequences are LNHDA and SQIVND (reference sequence). The CDR3 runs 14 residues. V lost 2 bases to trimming and J lost 4 bases, with 11 bases between them. The CDR3 bases are TGTGCCAGTAGTATATTCTCCGAGGGCACTGAAGCTTTCTTT. Translation gives CASSIFSEGTEAFF.

V usage is TRBV6-2 or TRBV6-3 and J usage is TRBJ2-3; tentatively, D is TRBD2 (6 bases). V was pared by 5 bases and J by 9 bases, with 21 bases between. This CDR3 has 15 residues. Germline V CDR1 and CDR2: MNHEY, SVGEGT. Written as DNA, the CDR3 is TGTGCCAGCAGTCAACCGGGACTTACCCGAGAGACGCAGTATTTT. It translates to CASSQPGLTRETQYF.

The chain has TRBV6-1 and TRBJ2-1, with 9 bases matching TRBD1. V dropped 0 bases and J dropped 7; count of bases not matched to a gene: 13. This CDR3 comprises 18 residues. The germline V gene has CDR1 MNHNS and CDR2 SASEGT. CDR3 loop: CASSEAPAGQGGMNEQFF. In DNA, the CDR3 is TGTGCCAGCAGTGAAGCGCCGGCGGGACAGGGTGGAATGAATGAGCAGTTCTTC.

This clone was observed once. The V call is TRBV19, the J call TRBJ2-1; 9 bases match TRBD1. Germline-derived CDR1 and CDR2 are LNHDA and SQIVND (reference sequence). J was trimmed by 6 bases and V by 3 bases; bases with no gene match: 6. The CDR3 spans 15 residues. The CDR3 region is CASSIPGQGFNEQFF. CDR3 coding DNA: TGTGCCAGTAGTATTCCCGGACAGGGGTTCAATGAGCAGTTCTTC.

This clone appeared a few times. V and J are TRBV28 and TRBJ1-5; no clear D. V was pared by 6 bases and J by 0 bases, with 6 bases between. The CDR3 has 13 amino acids. CDR1 and CDR2 (germline): MDHEN, SYDVKM. In DNA form, the CDR3 reads TGTGCCAGCAGGAGTTATAGCAATCAGCCCCAGCATTTT. It codes for CASRSYSNQPQHF.

The chain has TRBV19 and TRBJ1-1; D perhaps matches TRBD1 (5 bases). This CDR3 region has 11 residues. Looked up from germline, CDR1 is LNHDA and CDR2 is SQIVND (reference sequence). V lost 10 bases, J lost 3 bases, and 9 bases lay in between. CDR3 residues: CATGQYTEAFF. CDR3 nucleotide sequence: TGTGCCACCGGACAATACACTGAAGCTTTCTTT. The complete variable domain, with remaining parts taken from reference TRBV19 and TRBJ1-1, reads DGGITQSPKYLFRKEGQNVTLSCEQNLNHDAMYWYRQDPGQGLRLIYYSQIVNDFQKGDIAEGYSVSREKKESFPLTVTSAQKNPTAFYLCATGQYTEAFFGQGTRLTVV.

This chain connects TRBV6-2 or TRBV6-3 to TRBJ1-5; the match to TRBD1 covers 8 bases. CDR1 and CDR2 from the germline V gene are MNHEY and SVGEGT. The CDR3 totals 15 residues. Trimming cost V 2 bases and J 4 bases; bases outside gene matches: 4. CDR3 DNA: TGTGCCAGCAGTTACGGGGACAGGCGAAATCAGCCCCAGCATTTT. Its protein is CASSYGDRRNQPQHF.

This clone was found once. The chain is built from TRBV3-1 (or the pseudogene TRBV3-2) and TRBJ2-1, with TRBD2 matching over 14 bases. The CDR3 has 15 residues. V lost 4 bases and J lost 6; bases outside the gene matches: 2. In germline, CDR1 is LGHDT, CDR2 YNNKEL (reference sequence). The CDR3 sequence: CASSLTSGRGNEQFF. The CDR3 nucleotides are TGTGCCAGCAGCCTGACTAGCGGGAGGGGCAATGAGCAGTTCTTC.

The chain recombines TRBV14 with TRBJ1-2; tentatively, D is TRBD1 (6 bases). The germline CDR1 and CDR2 sequences are SGHDN and FVKESK. The CDR3 extends over 16 amino acids. Trimming left V 6 bases short and J 2 bases short, with 19 bases between. The CDR3 DNA is TGTGCCAGCAGGCCCACAGGGCCCCATTGGAACTATGGCTACACCTTC. Amino acids: CASRPTGPHWNYGYTF.

The rearrangement joins TRBV28 to TRBJ1-3; TRBD1 is a possible D gene (6 bases). From germline, CDR1 is MDHEN and CDR2 SYDVKM. This CDR3 contains 14 residues. The germline V and J ends were trimmed by 4 bases and 7 bases, with 14 bases remaining between them. DNA of the CDR3: TGTGCCAGCAGTTCCCCGGGACAAGGGAACACCATATATTTT. It encodes CASSSPGQGNTIYF.

The chain has TRBV10-2 and TRBJ2-2; TRBD2 aligns across 8 bases. The V segment lost 2 bases and the J segment 5 bases; nucleotides outside the gene matches: 4. The CDR3 is made up of 15 amino acids. CDR1 and CDR2 (germline): WSHSY, SAAADI. This CDR3 reads CASSERGGRTGELFF. The CDR3 DNA reads TGCGCCAGCAGTGAGCGGGGGGGCCGTACCGGGGAGCTGTTTTTT.

The V gene is TRBV5-1, the J gene TRBJ1-4, with D tentatively TRBD1 (5 bases). CDR3 length: 17 amino acids. Looked up from germline, CDR1 is SGHRS and CDR2 is YFSETQ. V gave up 4 bases and J gave up 0 bases, with 16 bases separating them. CDR3 residues: CASSPGGIGTTNEKLFF. CDR3 nucleotides: TGCGCCAGCAGCCCCGGGGGGATAGGGACAACTAATGAAAAACTGTTTTTT.

This sequence joins TRBV19 and TRBJ1-2; no clear D gene. V dropped 2 bases and J dropped 2 bases, with 9 bases sitting between them. CDR3 length: 14 residues. Per the germline V gene, CDR1 is LNHDA and CDR2 is SQIVND (reference sequence). This chain's CDR3 is CASSITQQNYGYTF. The CDR3 DNA reads as TGTGCCAGTAGTATAACACAGCAAAACTATGGCTACACCTTC.